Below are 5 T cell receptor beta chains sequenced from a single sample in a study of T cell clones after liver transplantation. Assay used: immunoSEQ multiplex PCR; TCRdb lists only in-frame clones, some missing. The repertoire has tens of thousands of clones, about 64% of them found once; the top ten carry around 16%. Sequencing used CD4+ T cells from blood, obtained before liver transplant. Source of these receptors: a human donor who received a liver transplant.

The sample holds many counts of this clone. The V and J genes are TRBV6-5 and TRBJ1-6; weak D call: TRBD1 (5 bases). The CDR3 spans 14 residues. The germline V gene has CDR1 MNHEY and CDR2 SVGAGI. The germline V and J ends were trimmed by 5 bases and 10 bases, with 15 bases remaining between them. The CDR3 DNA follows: TGTGCCAGCAGTGAGGACCCTCGGGGGTCACCCCTCCACTTT. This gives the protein CASSEDPRGSPLHF.

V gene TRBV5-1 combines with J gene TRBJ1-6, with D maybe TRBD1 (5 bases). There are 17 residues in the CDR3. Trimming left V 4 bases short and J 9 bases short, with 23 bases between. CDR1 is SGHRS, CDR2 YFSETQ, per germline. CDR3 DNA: TGCGCCAGCAGCACTGGGAGCGGGGCGCCCTGGGGTTCACCCCTCCACTTT. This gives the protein CASSTGSGAPWGSPLHF.

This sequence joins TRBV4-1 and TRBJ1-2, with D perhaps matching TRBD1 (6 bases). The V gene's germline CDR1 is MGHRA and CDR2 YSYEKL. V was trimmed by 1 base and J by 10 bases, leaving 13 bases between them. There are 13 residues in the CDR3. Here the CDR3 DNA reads TGCGCCAGCAGCCAAGCGGGGATGGGGGCCTACACCTTC. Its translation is CASSQAGMGAYTF.

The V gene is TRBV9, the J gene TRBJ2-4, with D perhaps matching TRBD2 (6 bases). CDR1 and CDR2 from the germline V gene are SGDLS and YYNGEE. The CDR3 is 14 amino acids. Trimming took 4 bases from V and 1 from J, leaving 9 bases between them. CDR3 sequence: CASSPGGAKNIQYF. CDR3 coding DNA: TGTGCCAGCAGCCCCGGGGGTGCCAAAAACATTCAGTACTTC. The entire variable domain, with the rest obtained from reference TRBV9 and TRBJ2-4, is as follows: DSGVTQTPKHLITATGQRVTLRCSPRSGDLSVYWYQQSLDQGLQFLIQYYNGEERAKGNILERFSAQQFPDLHSELNLSSLELGDSALYFCASSPGGAKNIQYFGAGTRLSVL.

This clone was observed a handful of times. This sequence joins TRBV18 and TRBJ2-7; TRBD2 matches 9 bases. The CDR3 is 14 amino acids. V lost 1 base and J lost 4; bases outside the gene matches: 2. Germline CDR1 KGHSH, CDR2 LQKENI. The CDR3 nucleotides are TGTGCCAGCTCACCACAGGGACTAGCATACGAGCAGTACTTC. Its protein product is CASSPQGLAYEQYF.